This TCR beta chain was captured by sequencing in a study of T-cell reconstitution after alpha-beta-depleted transplantation in children. This CDR3 contains 15 residues. Per the germline V gene, CDR1 is MNHEY and CDR2 is SVGEGT. V was pared by 4 bases and J by 10 bases, with 11 bases of the junction left unmatched. As it was prepared, the TCRbeta library received unique molecular identifiers. MiXCR was run by TCRdb on the PCR reads, yielding one entry per CDR3 protein. Counted here are hundreds of thousands of distinct CDR3 sequences, around a sixth occurring once; the ten biggest clones make up approximately 1%. This clonotype was found a few times.

The material sequenced was PBMCs from the stem cell graft donor, taken from the stem cell graft. The receptor's source is a human donor who donated a stem cell graft to a child with acute myeloid leukemia. The rearrangement links TRBV6-2 or TRBV6-3 to TRBJ2-3, with 10 bases lining up with TRBD2. Here the CDR3 DNA reads TGTGCCAGCAGTTCTACTAGCGGGGCAGGGACGGCGCAGTATTTT. It codes for CASSSTSGAGTAQYF.